A single sample gave rise to the 31 T cell receptor beta chains below, sequenced in a study of cytomegalovirus exposure and HLA in healthy donors. PCR amplification relied on 60 Vbeta primers (plus 13 Jbeta primers). Measured with immunoSEQ multiplex PCR; TCRdb has only the in-frame clones, and not every one. The table gives roughly 110,000 clones; the top ten clones make up approximately 6.8% of it. Specimen: PBMCs. These receptors were taken from a man aged 35 to 55 in good health and CMV-seropositive.

The chain employs TRBV5-1 and TRBJ2-7; 9 bases line up with TRBD1. CDR1 is SGHRS, CDR2 YFSETQ, per germline. The CDR3 covers 15 residues. V dropped 0 bases and J dropped 6; count of bases not matched to a gene: 7. The chain's CDR3 is CASSLAGGQGTEQYF. CDR3 nucleotide sequence: TGCGCCAGCAGCTTGGCGGGGGGACAGGGAACCGAGCAGTACTTC.

The chain employs TRBV28 and TRBJ2-7, with a possible D match to TRBD1 (6 bases). The CDR3 is 14 residues long. Germline CDR1 MDHEN, CDR2 SYDVKM. The V end was cut by 6 bases, the J end by 5 bases, with 17 bases between. The CDR3 region is CASRGAVVRDEQYF. The CDR3 DNA is TGTGCCAGCAGGGGGGCAGTGGTTCGCGACGAGCAGTACTTC.

The chain joins TRBV19 to TRBJ2-7; 7 positions agree with TRBD2. From germline, CDR1 is LNHDA and CDR2 SQIVND (reference sequence). V gave up 0 bases and J gave up 4 bases; unmatched junction bases: 9. This CDR3 comprises 16 residues. Here the CDR3 DNA reads TGTGCCAGTAGTATAGAGGGGGGACTACAAGGATACGAGCAGTACTTC. It codes for CASSIEGGLQGYEQYF.

The CDR3 region has the DNA TGTGCCAGCAGTTTATTGGGCCCCGGGGAGCTGTTTTTT. Its protein product is CASSLLGPGELFF. This chain links TRBV28 with TRBJ2-2; no clear D. The CDR3 is made up of 13 amino acids. Germline loops: CDR1 MDHEN, CDR2 SYDVKM. The V end lost 1 base, the J end lost 6 bases, and 6 bases lay between the germline ends.

The rearrangement joins TRBV28 to TRBJ2-1, with TRBD2 matching 12 bases. The germline gives CDR1 MDHEN, CDR2 SYDVKM. This CDR3 has 17 residues. The V segment lost 5 bases and the J segment 6 bases; nucleotides outside the gene matches: 11. This CDR3 is CASSPAKRLAGANEQFF. For the CDR3, the DNA is TGTGCCAGCAGTCCCGCGAAAAGACTAGCGGGAGCCAATGAGCAGTTCTTC.

The chain uses TRBV4-2 and TRBJ2-7; D not certain. The CDR3 is 15 amino acids. Between the trimmed V and J ends, which lost 0 bases and 1 base, there was a span of 10 bases. Per germline, CDR1 LGHNA and CDR2 YNFKEQ. The CDR3 region is CASSQEVEPSYEQYF. The CDR3 nucleotides read TGTGCCAGCAGCCAAGAGGTGGAGCCTTCCTACGAGCAGTACTTC.

The chain employs TRBV27 and TRBJ2-1; 10 bases line up with TRBD2. Germline assignment: CDR1 MNHEY and CDR2 SMNVEV (reference sequence). The CDR3 contains 14 residues. The junction had 2 bases not matched to a gene; V was cut back by 6 bases and J by 3 bases. For the CDR3, the DNA is TGTGCCAGCAGAGGACTAGCGGACTACAATGAGCAGTTCTTC. Translating gives CASRGLADYNEQFF.

J is TRBJ1-5 and V is TRBV28; perhaps TRBD1 as D (5 bases). Germline CDR1 MDHEN, CDR2 SYDVKM. The CDR3 sequence is 13 residues long. The germline V and J ends were trimmed by 8 bases and 3 bases, with 11 bases remaining between them. CDR3 protein: CASQGVYNQPQHF. CDR3 nucleotides: TGTGCCAGCCAGGGCGTTTACAATCAGCCCCAGCATTTT.

The chain couples TRBV19 to TRBJ1-2; D perhaps matches TRBD1 (5 bases). The germline V and J ends were trimmed by 6 bases and 0 bases, with 11 bases remaining between them. Germline CDR1 is LNHDA and CDR2 is SQIVND (reference sequence). The CDR3 sequence is 14 residues long. The CDR3 DNA reads as TGTGCCAGTAGGCAGCCAGGGACTAACTATGGCTACACCTTC. Residues: CASRQPGTNYGYTF.

The chain uses TRBV6-1 and TRBJ1-4; D unresolved. The CDR3 contains 14 residues. Germline CDR1 MNHNS, CDR2 SASEGT. V was shortened by 10 bases and J by 7 bases, with 19 bases between the two germline ends. The CDR3 is CATRREPKSEKLFF. The CDR3 DNA reads TGTGCCACCCGCCGGGAGCCAAAAAGTGAAAAACTGTTTTTT.

The genes are TRBV7-9 and TRBJ2-5; D unresolved. The J call could be wrong; TRBJ2-7 is a better fit for the DNA end. The CDR3 runs 12 residues. From germline, CDR1 is SEHNR and CDR2 FQNEAQ (reference sequence). The CDR3 protein is CASSLSFYEQYF. The CDR3 DNA reads as TGTGCCAGCAGCTTAAGCTTCTACGAGCAGTACTTC.

The J gene is TRBJ2-5, the V gene TRBV7-6; TRBD2 aligns across 7 bases. CDR3 length: 15 residues. Per germline, CDR1 SGHVS and CDR2 FNYEAQ. Unmatched junction bases numbered 8, after V lost 6 bases and J lost 1 base. The CDR3 loop is CASRLTSAPQETQYF. DNA for the CDR3: TGTGCCAGCAGACTAACTAGCGCCCCCCAAGAGACCCAGTACTTC.

The gene calls are TRBV11-3 and TRBJ2-1, with TRBD2 identical over 8 bases. V trimming: 4 bases; J trimming: 2 bases; junction bases outside the gene matches: 4. The CDR3 sequence is 15 residues long. The germline CDR1 and CDR2 sequences are SGHNT and YENEEA. CDR3 bases: TGTGCCAGCAGCTCGGAACTAGCGGCCTACAATGAGCAGTTCTTC. Its protein is CASSSELAAYNEQFF.

V is TRBV9 and J is TRBJ2-1; TRBD1 matches at 7 bases. The CDR3 spans 16 residues. J gave up 6 bases and V 3 bases, and 12 bases lay outside the gene matches. Per the germline V gene, CDR1 is SGDLS and CDR2 is YYNGEE. The CDR3 spells CASSASLLAGGNEQFF. For the CDR3, the DNA is TGTGCCAGCAGCGCCTCCCTACTGGCAGGGGGCAATGAGCAGTTCTTC.

V usage is TRBV27 and J usage is TRBJ2-3, with D possibly TRBD2 on 5 matching bases. The CDR3 sequence is 16 residues long. V lost 4 bases to trimming and J lost 0 bases, with 14 bases between them. Germline-derived CDR1 and CDR2 are MNHEY and SMNVEV (reference sequence). CDR3: CASSSPSTPSTDTQYF. CDR3 DNA: TGTGCCAGCAGTTCCCCTAGCACTCCTAGCACAGATACGCAGTATTTT.

The chain carries TRBV6-5 and TRBJ1-4; D unclear. This CDR3 has 14 amino acids. Germline V lookup: CDR1 MNHEY, CDR2 SVGAGI. V gave up 5 bases and J gave up 8 bases, with 15 bases separating them. The CDR3 here is CASSPDIGVEKLFF. The CDR3 bases are TGTGCCAGCAGTCCAGATATCGGGGTGGAAAAACTGTTTTTT.

J is TRBJ2-7 and V is TRBV6-5; 7 nucleotides align to TRBD1. CDR3 length: 14 amino acids. V gave up 5 bases and J gave up 2 bases; unmatched junction bases: 6. The V gene's germline CDR1 is MNHEY and CDR2 SVGAGI. In nucleotides, the CDR3 is TGTGCCAGCAGTATCCGGACAGGAACCTACGAGCAGTACTTC. This codes for CASSIRTGTYEQYF.

The chain has TRBV7-2 and TRBJ1-1, with D perhaps matching TRBD1 (6 bases). The CDR3 runs to 14 residues. CDR1 and CDR2 from the germline V gene are SGHTA and FQGNSA. The V end was cut by 1 base, the J end by 7 bases, with 13 bases between. As DNA, the CDR3 is TGTGCCAGCAGCTTAGTTGCGGGGGCGGATGAAGCTTTCTTT. This gives the protein CASSLVAGADEAFF.

This chain links TRBV7-9 with TRBJ2-1, with D tentatively TRBD2 (6 bases). The CDR3 has 15 residues. Germline loops: CDR1 SEHNR, CDR2 FQNEAQ (reference sequence). Trimming shortened V by 1 base and J by 4 bases, and 11 bases separated the two germline ends. The CDR3 sequence: CASSLGSREYNEQFF. CDR3 bases: TGTGCCAGCAGCTTAGGGTCGCGGGAATACAATGAGCAGTTCTTC.

The rearrangement joins TRBV28 to TRBJ1-5, with 7 nucleotides matching TRBD1. The CDR3 spans 16 residues. Per germline, CDR1 MDHEN and CDR2 SYDVKM. The trim removed 1 base at V and 3 bases at J, leaving 6 bases unmatched. The CDR3 region is CASSLFRTGPNQPQHF. The CDR3 DNA is TGTGCCAGCAGTTTATTCCGGACAGGCCCCAATCAGCCCCAGCATTTT. The full variable domain, its missing parts supplied by reference TRBV28 and TRBJ1-5, is DVKVTQSSRYLVKRTGEKVFLECVQDMDHENMFWYRQDPGLGLRLIYFSYDVKMKEKGDIPEGYSVSREKKERFSLILESASTNQTSMYLCASSLFRTGPNQPQHFGDGTRLSIL.

The chain recombines TRBV18 with TRBJ2-2; perhaps TRBD1 as D (5 bases). CDR1 and CDR2 (germline): KGHSH, LQKENI. CDR3 length: 13 amino acids. The V end was cut by 4 bases, the J end by 5 bases, with 8 bases between. The CDR3 reads CASSLDRTGELFF. DNA of the CDR3: TGTGCCAGCTCACTCGACAGAACCGGGGAGCTGTTTTTT. The variable domain in full, completed from reference TRBV18 and TRBJ2-2, reads NAGVMQNPRHLVRRRGQEARLRCSPMKGHSHVYWYRQLPEEGLKFMVYLQKENIIDESGMPKERFSAEFPKEGPSILRIQQVVRGDSAAYFCASSLDRTGELFFGEGSRLTVL.

The chain recombines TRBV2 with TRBJ2-2; D uncertain. This CDR3 region has 11 residues. The germline V gene encodes CDR1 SNHLY and CDR2 FYNNEI. Trimming stripped 6 bases from V and 4 bases from J, with 3 bases between. CDR3 sequence reads: CASRATGELFF. The CDR3 nucleotides read TGTGCCAGCAGAGCCACCGGGGAGCTGTTTTTT.

The V and J genes are TRBV7-2 and TRBJ2-7; possible D gene TRBD2, 5 bases. The V end was cut by 3 bases, the J end by 7 bases, with 10 bases between. The CDR3 sequence is 12 residues long. Germline V gene lookup returns CDR1 SGHTA and CDR2 FQGNSA. The CDR3 loop reads CASSFRTGEQYF. CDR3 bases: TGTGCCAGCAGCTTCCGGACGGGGGAGCAGTACTTC.

The rearrangement joins TRBV13 to TRBJ2-7, with TRBD2 as a possible D gene (6 bases). The CDR3 length is 15 residues. Germline loops: CDR1 PRHDT, CDR2 FYEKMQ (reference sequence). Between the trimmed V and J ends, which lost 5 bases and 4 bases, there was a span of 18 bases. CDR3 in DNA: TGTGCCAGCAGCCCCGGGACTGCGGTTCTGTACGAGCAGTACTTC. Its protein is CASSPGTAVLYEQYF. Based on the CDR3 plus reference TRBV13 and TRBJ2-7, the full variable domain is AAGVIQSPRHLIKEKRETATLKCYPIPRHDTVYWYQQGPGQDPQFLISFYEKMQSDKGSIPDRFSAQQFSDYHSELNMSSLELGDSALYFCASSPGTAVLYEQYFGPGTRLTVT.

The J gene is TRBJ2-3, the V gene TRBV7-3; 9 bases are a match to TRBD2. CDR1 SGHTA and CDR2 FQGTGA come from the germline V gene. This CDR3 region has 19 residues. Trimming took 5 bases from V and 4 from J; bases not matched to a gene: 19. CDR3 protein: CASSPTGREGRGGPDTQYF. For the CDR3, the DNA is TGTGCCAGCAGCCCAACTGGGCGGGAGGGCCGGGGAGGGCCAGATACGCAGTATTTT.

This chain uses TRBV4-1 with TRBJ2-5; tentative D call: TRBD1 (5 bases). Trimming pared 2 bases from V and 5 bases from J, leaving 15 bases between. The CDR3 is made up of 15 amino acids. CDR1 and CDR2 from the germline V gene are MGHRA and YSYEKL. Written as DNA, the CDR3 is TGCGCCAGCAGCCAAAACGACAGAGCCTGGGAGACCCAGTACTTC. Translating gives CASSQNDRAWETQYF.

DNA for the CDR3: TGTGCCAGCAGCATTAGCGGGAGGGCCGGCGAGACCCAGTACTTC. Encoded protein: CASSISGRAGETQYF. The chain carries TRBV13 and TRBJ2-5; TRBD2 matches 11 bases. CDR1 and CDR2 from the germline V gene are PRHDT and FYEKMQ (reference sequence). Losses at the gene ends were 5 bases for V and 5 bases for J; bases not matched to a gene: 7. CDR3 length: 15 residues.

The chain has TRBV6-5 and TRBJ2-7; D gene unclear. The CDR3 consists of 13 residues. The germline V and J ends were trimmed by 2 bases and 2 bases, with 7 bases remaining between them. Germline assignment: CDR1 MNHEY and CDR2 SVGAGI. The CDR3 nucleotides read TGTGCCAGCAGTTACCGCAGGACCTACGAGCAGTACTTC. Translating it yields CASSYRRTYEQYF.

The chain couples TRBV18 to TRBJ2-7, with 7 bases lining up with TRBD1. CDR3 length equals 14 residues. Germline lookup yields CDR1 KGHSH and CDR2 LQKENI. With 3 bases clipped from V and 5 bases from J, the junction kept 7 bases outside the gene matches. The CDR3 here is CASSPASTGDEQYF. The CDR3 coding sequence is TGTGCCAGCTCACCGGCCTCAACAGGGGACGAGCAGTACTTC.

This chain connects TRBV28 to TRBJ2-7; D unresolved. The CDR3 is 13 residues long. Germline V lookup: CDR1 MDHEN, CDR2 SYDVKM. Trimming pared 3 bases from V and 5 bases from J, leaving 11 bases between. Written as DNA, the CDR3 is TGTGCCAGCAGTTTTCGCGAACCCCACGAGCAGTACTTC. It translates to CASSFREPHEQYF.

The V gene is TRBV29-1, the J gene TRBJ2-2; D gene unclear. The length of the CDR3 is 13 residues. From germline, CDR1 is SQVTM and CDR2 ANQGSEA. Trimming pared 2 bases from V and 0 bases from J, leaving 4 bases between. CDR3 bases: TGCAGCGTTGAAACACCGAACACCGGGGAGCTGTTTTTT. This gives the protein CSVETPNTGELFF.